A selection of T cell receptor beta chains follows, all from one sample in a study of blood T cell repertoires in COVID-19. Using immunoSEQ multiplex PCR, the repertoire was profiled, and TCRdb retains in-frame clones only, with some absent. There are almost 250,000 clones in the sample; 65% to 90% occur only once, and approximately 9.1% lies in the top ten. The material sequenced was PBMCs or T cells enriched from blood (not recorded which). These receptors were taken from a woman in her 50s with acute COVID-19. Each CDR3 is given with its conserved first and last residue. The D gene is left open where the match is weak. The size of a clone is reported for some rows only, either as once, few or many, or as a class for expanded clones.

clone size,D gene,V gene,J gene,CDR3 DNA,CDR3 protein
.,TRBD1,TRBV5-1,TRBJ2-2,TGCGCCAGCAGCTTAGGGCAGGGGGTAAACACCGGGGAGCTGTTTTTT,CASSLGQGVNTGELFF
.,.,TRBV10-2,TRBJ1-1,TGCGCCAGCAGTGAATCTTCACTTGAAGCTTTCTTT,CASSESSLEAFF
.,.,TRBV30,TRBJ1-1,TGTGCCTGGAGTCGTTTTCCAGGGGAGACTGAAGCTTTCTTT,CAWSRFPGETEAFF
.,.,TRBV19,TRBJ2-1,TGTGCCAGTAGTATAGTGGCCCGGGGTGAGCAGTTCTTC,CASSIVARGEQFF
.,.,TRBV5-1,TRBJ1-2,TGCGCCAGCAGCGTGGAGGGGGTTGTTGGCTACACCTTC,CASSVEGVVGYTF
.,.,TRBV7-7,TRBJ1-3,TGTGCTAGCAGCCTGGGAGGGGGTTCAGGAAACACCATATATTTT,CASSLGGGSGNTIYF
.,TRBD1,TRBV5-1,TRBJ2-5,TGCGCCAGCAGCCGGGACAGGGGAGTGGGAGAGACCCAGTACTTC,CASSRDRGVGETQYF
once,.,TRBV19,TRBJ1-2,TGTGCCAGTAGTATAGTCGGGAGGAACTATGGCTACACCTTC,CASSIVGRNYGYTF
.,.,TRBV6-5,TRBJ1-3,TGTGCCAGCAGTATTACATCTTCCTCTGGAAACACCATATATTTT,CASSITSSSGNTIYF
.,TRBD1,TRBV27,TRBJ1-1,TGTGCCAGCAGTACAGGGACAGGGTGGAGCACTGAAGCTTTCTTT,CASSTGTGWSTEAFF
.,TRBD2,TRBV9,TRBJ2-3,TGTGCCAGCAGCGTAGATCCTAGCGGGGGGACGGTAGATACGCAGTATTTT,CASSVDPSGGTVDTQYF
.,.,TRBV9,TRBJ2-1,TGTGCCAGCAGCGGGACAGCGTACAATGAGCAGTTCTTC,CASSGTAYNEQFF
.,.,TRBV9,TRBJ1-1,TGTGCCAGCAGCCCGGGGGGTGTATTTGAAGCTTTCTTT,CASSPGGVFEAFF
.,.,TRBV6-4,TRBJ1-1,TGTGCCAGCAGGAGCCAGGCCATGGGGAACACTGAAGCTTTCTTT,CASRSQAMGNTEAFF
.,.,TRBV21-1,TRBJ1-1,TGTGCCAGCAGCGAAACTCGCAACTCATTTGACACTGAAGCTTTCTTT,CASSETRNSFDTEAFF
once,TRBD1,TRBV5-1,TRBJ1-1,TGCGCCAGCCGAGGTTCCTTGACAGGGGACGGGGCTTTCTTT,CASRGSLTGDGAFF
.,.,TRBV2,TRBJ1-2,TGTGCCAGCAGTGAAGCACGGGTCTATGGCTACACCTTC,CASSEARVYGYTF
.,TRBD1,TRBV6-5,TRBJ2-7,TGTGCCAGCAGTTACTCCCCGACAGGGTCGCGGGAGCAGTACTTC,CASSYSPTGSREQYF
.,TRBD2,TRBV12-3/TRBV12-4,TRBJ2-5,TGTGCCAGCAGTTGGCGGGGGAGGGAGACCCAGTACTTC,CASSWRGRETQYF
.,TRBD1,TRBV30,TRBJ1-1,TGTGCCTCGGATTGGGGACAGGGGGCCGACACTGAAGCTTTCTTT,CASDWGQGADTEAFF
.,TRBD1,TRBV10-3,TRBJ1-4,TGTGCCACTCGACAGGGGGCGGACGAAAAACTGTTTTTT,CATRQGADEKLFF
.,TRBD1,TRBV18,TRBJ1-1,TGTGCCAGCTCACCCTCGTCGCTCGGACAGGGGATTGAAGCTTTCTTT,CASSPSSLGQGIEAFF
.,TRBD2,TRBV27,TRBJ2-2,TGTGCCAGTAGGATCAGCGGGGGACCCACCGGGGAGCTGTTTTTT,CASRISGGPTGELFF
.,.,TRBV7-6,TRBJ1-2,TGTGCCAGCAGCCCAAGGACTCTTTGGGAGGACTATGGCTACACCTTC,CASSPRTLWEDYGYTF
.,.,TRBV6-5,TRBJ1-1,TGTGCCAGTAAAGGAGGGGTTAGTGAAGCTTTCTTT,CASKGGVSEAFF
.,.,TRBV7-3,TRBJ1-1,TGTGCCAGCAGCTCAGCTACCCGTGCAGGGGCGCGGGACACTGAAGCTTTCTTT,CASSSATRAGARDTEAFF
.,TRBD1,TRBV3-1/TRBV3-2,TRBJ1-4,TGTGCCAGCAGCCAAGAACCGGGGACAGTTCTTTTT,CASSQEPGTVLF
.,.,TRBV20-1,TRBJ1-2,TGCAGTGCTAGTAGCCACGAGGGCTACACCTTC,CSASSHEGYTF
.,.,TRBV23-1,TRBJ2-7,TGCGCCAGCAAGCAGGGGGGACCTACCTACGAGCAGTACTTC,CASKQGGPTYEQYF
.,.,TRBV4-3,TRBJ2-2,TGCGCCAGCAGCCAAGAGGCATCTCCGAACACCGGGGAGCTGTTTTTT,CASSQEASPNTGELFF
.,.,TRBV5-1,TRBJ2-1,TGCGCCAGCAGCTTCCCAGGGGTATACAATGAGCAGTTCTTC,CASSFPGVYNEQFF
once,TRBD1,TRBV5-1,TRBJ1-2,TGCGCCAGCTCGTATTCCGGGACAGCAGCTAACTATGGCTACACCTTC,CASSYSGTAANYGYTF
.,TRBD1,TRBV2,TRBJ2-1,TGTGCCAGCAGGACGACAGGGAAAAATGAGCAGTTCTTC,CASRTTGKNEQFF
.,.,TRBV21-1,TRBJ1-5,TGTGCCAGCAGCAACTACAGCAGCTACAAGAGACAGCCCCAGCATTTT,CASSNYSSYKRQPQHF
once,.,TRBV15,TRBJ1-1,TGTGCCACTAGCCAGGGGATGAACACTGAAGCTTTCTTT,CATSQGMNTEAFF
once,TRBD1,TRBV6-6,TRBJ2-1,TGTGCCAGCAACTCGGCAGGGGGCTTGGAGCAGTTCTTC,CASNSAGGLEQFF
.,.,TRBV11-2,TRBJ1-3,TGTGCCAGCAGCCGGGACATAATCCCCTCTGGAAACACCATATATTTT,CASSRDIIPSGNTIYF
once,TRBD1,TRBV5-6,TRBJ1-2,TGTGCCAGCAGCTGGGTGACAGGGATGGCCAACTATGGCTACACCTTC,CASSWVTGMANYGYTF
.,TRBD2,TRBV18,TRBJ2-1,TGTGCCAGCTCACTCCAATCCCAGGGACTAGCGGGGACGGTCTATGAGCAGTTCTTC,CASSLQSQGLAGTVYEQFF
.,.,TRBV4-2,TRBJ1-6,TGTGCCAGCAGCCAAGATTGGGCAGACAATTCACCCCTCCACTTT,CASSQDWADNSPLHF
.,TRBD1,TRBV18,TRBJ1-2,TGTGCCAGCTCACCACCGTTTTATGACAGGGTCTATGGCTACACCTTC,CASSPPFYDRVYGYTF
.,.,TRBV24-1,TRBJ2-3,TGTGCCCCTACCCTTGGGGGGGGGCCACGGGAGGATACGCAGTATTTT,CAPTLGGGPREDTQYF
once,TRBD2,TRBV11-2,TRBJ2-1,TGTGCCAGCAGCTCTGGGACTAGCGGGGGGGCCGCGGAGTTCTTC,CASSSGTSGGAAEFF
.,TRBD2,TRBV11-2,TRBJ2-7,TGTGCCAGCAGCTTGACTAGCGGGGGGTACGAGCAGTACTTC,CASSLTSGGYEQYF
.,.,TRBV28,TRBJ1-2,TGTGCCAGCAGTGTGACACGTTATGGCTACACCTTC,CASSVTRYGYTF
.,.,TRBV18,TRBJ2-2,TGTGCCAGCTCACCACAGCTCATGGTCACTAGGAACACCGGGGAGCTGTTTTTT,CASSPQLMVTRNTGELFF
.,.,TRBV20-1,TRBJ1-1,TGCAGTGCCCGACAACACACTGAAGCTTTCTTT,CSARQHTEAFF